The 18 T cell receptor beta chains below were found in one sample sequenced in a study of T cell changes during pregnancy in multiple sclerosis. This table comes from immunoSEQ multiplex PCR, and its TCRdb copy is limited to in-frame clones, with some not included. The data hold 83,000 or so clones, with 90% to 95% observed a single time. Sequenced material: peripheral blood, taken after pregnancy. These receptors all stem from a female donor in good health, enrolled as a control in a pregnancy study.

The chain links TRBV6-1 to TRBJ2-4, with a possible D match to TRBD1 (6 bases). The ends were cut back, 7 bases at V and 7 bases at J, with 20 bases in the middle. From germline, CDR1 is MNHNS and CDR2 SASEGT. CDR3 size: 15 residues. Here the CDR3 reads CASTLLGAGPNIQYF. The DNA for the CDR3 is TGTGCCAGCACCCTCTTGGGGGCAGGGCCGAACATTCAGTACTTC.

J is TRBJ2-2 and V is TRBV6-5; D gene uncertain. The CDR3 contains 16 residues. Germline loops: CDR1 MNHEY, CDR2 SVGAGI. V was shortened by 0 bases and J by 6 bases, with 14 bases between the two germline ends. The CDR3 sequence: CASSYSAGNHAGELFF. As DNA, the CDR3 is TGTGCCAGCAGTTACTCGGCAGGAAACCACGCCGGGGAGCTGTTTTTT.

V usage is TRBV10-3 and J usage is TRBJ2-2; 9 bases are shared with TRBD2. This CDR3 spans 13 amino acids. CDR1 and CDR2 from the germline V gene are ENHRY and SYGVKD. The V gene end was trimmed by 8 bases and the J gene end by 6 bases; junction bases not matched to a gene: 4. CDR3 nucleotides: TGTGCCATCGCGGGACTAGCTTCCGGGGAGCTGTTTTTT. Translated: CAIAGLASGELFF.

The V call is TRBV11-2, the J call TRBJ2-2; D possibly corresponds to TRBD1 (5 bases). From germline, CDR1 is SGHAT and CDR2 FQNNGV. The CDR3 runs to 15 residues. Trimming took 8 bases from V and 4 from J, leaving 17 bases between them. The CDR3 DNA reads as TGTGCCAGCCCCTCTTGGTGGGGCGGCACCGGGGAGCTGTTTTTT. It specifies CASPSWWGGTGELFF.

This CDR3 is CASRAGTSGYEQYF. The CDR3 bases are TGCGCCAGCAGGGCCGGGACTAGTGGTTACGAGCAGTACTTC. The chain is built from TRBV5-1 and TRBJ2-7; 8 positions agree with TRBD2. V trimming: 5 bases; J trimming: 4 bases; junction bases outside the gene matches: 8. CDR3 size: 14 residues. Germline V gene lookup returns CDR1 SGHRS and CDR2 YFSETQ.

This chain connects TRBV5-1 to TRBJ2-2; the match to TRBD1 covers 7 bases. The CDR3 covers 15 residues. Trimming cost V 2 bases and J 3 bases; bases outside gene matches: 4. Germline values: CDR1 SGHRS, CDR2 YFSETQ. CDR3 in amino acids: CASSLGQADTGELFF. Here the CDR3 DNA reads TGCGCCAGCAGCTTAGGACAGGCGGACACCGGGGAGCTGTTTTTT.

The chain has TRBV18 and TRBJ2-7; TRBD1 matches at 9 bases. Germline V gives CDR1 KGHSH, CDR2 LQKENI. The J segment lost 1 base and the V segment lost 2 bases, leaving 6 bases of the junction unmatched. There are 16 residues in the CDR3. The CDR3 nucleotides read TGTGCCAGCTCACCATTTTCGGGACAGGGATCCTACGAGCAGTACTTC. Amino acids: CASSPFSGQGSYEQYF.

V gene TRBV2 combines with J gene TRBJ1-4; 7 nucleotides match TRBD1. The trim removed 6 bases at V and 6 bases at J, leaving 7 bases unmatched. The germline V gene has CDR1 SNHLY and CDR2 FYNNEI. The CDR3 covers 14 residues. CDR3 nucleotides: TGTGCCAGCAGAATGATCAGGGGGGATGAAAAACTGTTTTTT. Translation gives CASRMIRGDEKLFF.

V usage is TRBV9 and J usage is TRBJ2-2, with 13 bases matching TRBD2. The germline V gene has CDR1 SGDLS and CDR2 YYNGEE. The CDR3 length is 17 residues. V dropped 4 bases and J dropped 2; count of bases not matched to a gene: 5. The CDR3 region has the DNA TGTGCCAGCAGCTCTCGGACTAGCGGGAGAAACACCGGGGAGCTGTTTTTT. Protein: CASSSRTSGRNTGELFF. The complete variable domain, with remaining parts taken from reference TRBV9 and TRBJ2-2, reads DSGVTQTPKHLITATGQRVTLRCSPRSGDLSVYWYQQSLDQGLQFLIQYYNGEERAKGNILERFSAQQFPDLHSELNLSSLELGDSALYFCASSSRTSGRNTGELFFGEGSRLTVL.

This clone was detected only once. The CDR3 DNA is TGTGCCAGCACCAGGGGTAGCGGGCGGGGAACAGATACGCAGTATTTT. Translated: CASTRGSGRGTDTQYF. The chain uses TRBV5-4 and TRBJ2-3; a weak D match, TRBD2 (7 bases). Germline lookup yields CDR1 SGHNT and CDR2 YYREEE (reference sequence). The CDR3 spans 16 residues. V shed 6 bases and J shed 3 bases, with 20 bases lying between them.

This sequence joins TRBV28 and TRBJ1-2, with D maybe TRBD1 (5 bases). The CDR3 totals 14 residues. V was trimmed by 3 bases and J by 7 bases, leaving 15 bases between them. In germline, CDR1 is MDHEN, CDR2 SYDVKM. The chain's CDR3 is CASSLTVYGSGYTF. Written as DNA, the CDR3 is TGTGCCAGCAGTTTGACAGTCTACGGTAGTGGCTACACCTTC.

The chain couples TRBV28 to TRBJ1-1; 9 positions match TRBD1. Trimming took 4 bases from V and 6 from J; bases not matched to a gene: 6. The CDR3 sequence is 14 residues long. The germline V gene has CDR1 MDHEN and CDR2 SYDVKM. CDR3 in amino acids: CASSWADRGPEAFF. CDR3 nucleotide sequence: TGTGCCAGCAGTTGGGCGGACAGGGGTCCTGAAGCTTTCTTT.

The V and J genes are TRBV5-1 and TRBJ2-6, with a possible D match to TRBD2 (5 bases). Germline V gene sequence: CDR1 SGHRS, CDR2 YFSETQ. Trimming stripped 0 bases from V and 0 bases from J, with 10 bases between. This CDR3 is built from 17 residues. The CDR3 DNA is TGCGCCAGCAGCTTGGGAAGGGAGTTCTCTGGGGCCAACGTCCTGACTTTC. It codes for CASSLGREFSGANVLTF. The full variable domain, in which reference TRBV5-1 and TRBJ2-6 provide the parts outside the CDR3, is KAGVTQTPRYLIKTRGQQVTLSCSPISGHRSVSWYQQTPGQGLQFLFEYFSETQRNKGNFPGRFSGRQFSNSRSEMNVSTLELGDSALYLCASSLGREFSGANVLTFGAGSRLTVL.

The V call is TRBV29-1, the J call TRBJ2-7; 7 bases are shared with TRBD2. CDR3 length: 12 residues. Per the germline V gene, CDR1 is SQVTM and CDR2 is ANQGSEA. The V segment lost 4 bases and the J segment 4 bases; nucleotides outside the gene matches: 4. The DNA of the CDR3 is TGCAGCGTTGGGGCTAGCGGTTACGAGCAGTACTTC. Its translation is CSVGASGYEQYF.

This clone was seen only a few times. V usage is TRBV2 and J usage is TRBJ2-2, with 12 bases aligning to TRBD2. The V gene end was trimmed by 11 bases and the J gene end by 6 bases; junction bases not matched to a gene: 7. Germline-derived CDR1 and CDR2 are SNHLY and FYNNEI. This CDR3 has 14 amino acids. In DNA, the CDR3 is TGTGCCTCCCTCGGACTAGCGGGATCCGGGGAGCTGTTTTTT. It specifies CASLGLAGSGELFF.

The gene calls are TRBV28 and TRBJ2-7; D remains ambiguous. Germline V lookup: CDR1 MDHEN, CDR2 SYDVKM. The CDR3 is 17 amino acids. V shed 3 bases and J shed 0 bases, with 18 bases lying between them. DNA of the CDR3: TGTGCCAGCAGTTTCTCACAGACATTTTACGACTCCTACGAGCAGTACTTC. Translating it yields CASSFSQTFYDSYEQYF.

The V and J genes are TRBV14 and TRBJ2-4; possibly TRBD1 for D (7 bases). Trimming cost V 4 bases and J 0 bases, with 13 bases left between them. This CDR3 has 16 residues. Germline assignment: CDR1 SGHDN and CDR2 FVKESK. The CDR3 coding sequence is TGTGCCAGCAGCCCCAACAGGGGAGGAGCCAAAAACATTCAGTACTTC. Encoded protein: CASSPNRGGAKNIQYF.

This sequence joins TRBV6-5 and TRBJ2-7; 7 nucleotides align to TRBD1. Per germline, CDR1 MNHEY and CDR2 SVGAGI. Trimming took 6 bases from V and 4 from J; bases not matched to a gene: 12. This CDR3 has 15 amino acids. The CDR3, as DNA: TGTGCCAGCAGCCAAATGGGACAGTTCCCTTACGAGCAGTACTTC. Translation gives CASSQMGQFPYEQYF.